The next 24 T cell receptor beta chains were all read from a single sample in a study of vaccination and CD4 T cells after COVID-19. Documented treatment: roughly ten-day PBMC culture with coronavirus spike peptide pools or control peptides (ViraFEST assay). These receptors' targets are unknown. An Oncomine TCR Beta short-read assay was used to sequence the DNA from cultured CD4+ T cells. TCRdb re-derived calls from the PCR reads in MiXCR, one entry per CDR3 protein. The sample yields more than 12,000 distinct CDR3 sequences, roughly 50% seen once. Sequenced sample: CD4+ T cells from blood, cultured in vitro. Receptors were obtained from a human donor who had recovered from COVID-19.

This clonotype was detected a few times. The chain employs TRBV6-1 and TRBJ1-5; D ambiguous. The CDR3 consists of 13 residues. Germline V CDR1 and CDR2: MNHNS, SASEGT. Trimming stripped 6 bases from V and 5 bases from J, with 11 bases between. CDR3: CASSTSWDQPQHF. The CDR3 bases are TGTGCCAGCAGCACGTCTTGGGATCAGCCCCAGCATTTT.

V gene TRBV2 combines with J gene TRBJ2-5; TRBD1 matches 8 bases. The V segment lost 5 bases and the J segment 2 bases; nucleotides outside the gene matches: 4. Germline V gene sequence: CDR1 SNHLY, CDR2 FYNNEI. The CDR3 length is 14 residues. Here the CDR3 DNA reads TGTGCCAGCAGTCCACGGACAGGGCAAGAGACCCAGTACTTC. Residues: CASSPRTGQETQYF. The full variable domain, in which reference TRBV2 and TRBJ2-5 provide the parts outside the CDR3, is EPEVTQTPSHQVTQMGQEVILRCVPISNHLYFYWYRQILGQKVEFLVSFYNNEISEKSEIFDDQFSVERPDGSNFTLKIRSTKLEDSAMYFCASSPRTGQETQYFGPGTRLLVL.

V gene TRBV5-4 combines with J gene TRBJ2-1; TRBD2 matches at 7 bases. Looked up from germline, CDR1 is SGHNT and CDR2 is YYREEE (reference sequence). Trimming cost V 0 bases and J 3 bases; bases outside gene matches: 3. CDR3 length equals 15 residues. CDR3 sequence (DNA): TGTGCCAGCAGCTTGGGCGGGAGCATCTACAATGAGCAGTTCTTC. It encodes CASSLGGSIYNEQFF.

A note on this clonotype: One base away lies a much larger clone, so this may be a sequencing read error. CDR3 sequence reads: CASSGTGGPGEQYF. CDR3 DNA: TGTGCCAGTAGTGGGACAGGGGGTCCGGGGGAGCAGTACTTC. The chain links TRBV19 to TRBJ2-7; TRBD1 matches 11 bases. CDR3 length equals 14 residues. V trimming: 5 bases; J trimming: 7 bases; junction bases outside the gene matches: 7. Looked up from germline, CDR1 is LNHDA and CDR2 is SQIVND (reference sequence).

This chain connects TRBV5-1 to TRBJ2-7; 8 bases align to TRBD1. The germline V gene has CDR1 SGHRS and CDR2 YFSETQ. The trim removed 4 bases at V and 1 base at J, leaving 4 bases unmatched. The CDR3 is made up of 14 amino acids. The DNA for the CDR3 is TGCGCCAGCAGCACCACAGGGGGGTCCTACGAGCAGTACTTC. This gives the protein CASSTTGGSYEQYF.

The chain employs TRBV7-9 and TRBJ1-2; no clear D. The germline gives CDR1 SEHNR, CDR2 FQNEAQ (reference sequence). Trimming pared 5 bases from V and 2 bases from J, leaving 9 bases between. CDR3 size: 13 residues. CDR3 DNA: TGTGCCAGCAGCGAGGACTGGAACTATGGCTACACCTTC. Amino acids: CASSEDWNYGYTF. The full variable domain, its missing parts supplied by reference TRBV7-9 and TRBJ1-2, is DTGVSQNPRHKITKRGQNVTFRCDPISEHNRLYWYRQTLGQGPEFLTYFQNEAQLEKSRLLSDRFSAERPKGSFSTLEIQRTEQGDSAMYLCASSEDWNYGYTFGSGTRLTVV.

V and J are TRBV6-1 and TRBJ2-7, with D perhaps matching TRBD1 (6 bases). Germline CDR1 MNHNS, CDR2 SASEGT. The length of the CDR3 is 17 residues. Trimming left V 0 bases short and J 0 bases short, with 15 bases between. CDR3 protein: CASSEAPTGAFSYEQYF. DNA for the CDR3: TGTGCCAGCAGTGAAGCGCCGACAGGAGCCTTCTCCTACGAGCAGTACTTC.

The V gene is TRBV5-1, the J gene TRBJ1-4; possibly TRBD1 for D (5 bases). Trimming cost V 0 bases and J 8 bases, with 14 bases left between them. CDR1 is SGHRS and CDR2 is YFSETQ in the germline V gene. The CDR3 covers 15 residues. The CDR3 nucleotides read TGCGCCAGCAGCTTGGTGTCCGGGGCGGGAGAAAAACTGTTTTTT. This gives the protein CASSLVSGAGEKLFF.

This clonotype is medium-sized. V is TRBV19 and J is TRBJ1-5; no clear D. The CDR3 is 14 residues long. CDR1 LNHDA and CDR2 SQIVND come from the germline V gene (reference sequence). V was shortened by 3 bases and J by 6 bases, with 12 bases between the two germline ends. CDR3 in DNA: TGTGCCAGTAGTATGAGGGTAGGTTTTCAGCCCCAGCATTTT. Amino acids: CASSMRVGFQPQHF.

This clonotype was detected once. CDR3 in amino acids: CASSRGGKTNQPQHF. In DNA form, the CDR3 reads TGTGCCAGCAGCCGTGGGGGTAAGACCAATCAGCCCCAGCATTTT. This chain links TRBV7-9 with TRBJ1-5; D perhaps matches TRBD1 (5 bases). The CDR3 extends over 15 amino acids. V was shortened by 5 bases and J by 3 bases, with 14 bases between the two germline ends. Germline assignment: CDR1 SEHNR and CDR2 FQNEAQ (reference sequence).

The chain has TRBV7-9 and TRBJ2-1, with a possible D match to TRBD2 (5 bases). Trimming cost V 1 base and J 4 bases, with 11 bases left between them. Germline V gene data show CDR1 as SEHNR and CDR2 as FQNEAQ (reference sequence). This CDR3 has 15 amino acids. DNA of the CDR3: TGTGCCAGCAGCTTAGGGGCCAGCGGATACAATGAGCAGTTCTTC. Amino acids: CASSLGASGYNEQFF.

The J gene is TRBJ2-1, the V gene TRBV20-1; D is possibly TRBD2 (5 bases). Germline V lookup: CDR1 DFQATT, CDR2 SNEGSKA (reference sequence). V shed 4 bases and J shed 6 bases, with 10 bases lying between them. The CDR3 extends over 12 amino acids. CDR3 residues: CSAIEGSNEQFF. As DNA, the CDR3 is TGCAGTGCTATCGAGGGAAGCAATGAGCAGTTCTTC.

The rearrangement links TRBV28 to TRBJ1-1, with TRBD1 matching over 9 bases. CDR1 is MDHEN, CDR2 SYDVKM, per germline. The CDR3 is made up of 13 amino acids. Trimming at V came to 11 bases and at J to 1 base, leaving 5 bases not matched to a gene. The chain's CDR3 is CAGQDRGNTEAFF. CDR3 sequence (DNA): TGTGCCGGACAGGACAGGGGGAACACTGAAGCTTTCTTT. Complete variable domain (other parts from reference TRBV28 and TRBJ1-1): DVKVTQSSRYLVKRTGEKVFLECVQDMDHENMFWYRQDPGLGLRLIYFSYDVKMKEKGDIPEGYSVSREKKERFSLILESASTNQTSMYLCAGQDRGNTEAFFGQGTRLTVV.

This chain joins TRBV7-3 and TRBJ2-3; the D gene is possibly TRBD2 (6 bases). CDR3 length: 16 residues. Germline-derived CDR1 and CDR2 are SGHTA and FQGTGA. V lost 5 bases, J lost 4 bases, and 19 bases lay in between. The chain's CDR3 is CASSVQGLRGSDTQYF. Here the CDR3 DNA reads TGTGCCAGCAGCGTGCAGGGACTCAGAGGTTCAGATACGCAGTATTTT.

The chain combines TRBV27 with TRBJ2-2; a possible D gene is TRBD2 (6 bases). The CDR3 covers 15 residues. V dropped 7 bases and J dropped 5 bases, with 17 bases sitting between them. Germline V gene sequence: CDR1 MNHEY, CDR2 SMNVEV (reference sequence). CDR3 sequence: CASTLMGGSTGELFF. In nucleotides, the CDR3 is TGTGCCAGCACCCTCATGGGGGGTAGTACCGGGGAGCTGTTTTTT.

This clonotype was counted between two and nine times. This chain connects TRBV2 to TRBJ1-6; D not certain. Germline V gives CDR1 SNHLY, CDR2 FYNNEI. This CDR3 contains 15 residues. Trimming removed 7 bases at V and 7 bases at J, with 17 bases between. CDR3 coding DNA: TGTGCCAGCACCCCCCTGGACCCAGCAAATTCACCCCTCCACTTT. As protein: CASTPLDPANSPLHF.

The chain uses TRBV20-1 and TRBJ1-2; a weak D match, TRBD1 (6 bases). Germline CDR1 and CDR2: DFQATT and SNEGSKA (reference sequence). The CDR3 runs 15 residues. Trimming removed 3 bases at V and 1 base at J, with 15 bases between. The CDR3 sequence is CSASGGGRINYGYTF. The CDR3 DNA reads as TGCAGTGCTAGTGGGGGGGGCCGCATTAACTATGGCTACACCTTC.

V and J are TRBV5-8 and TRBJ2-7, with 10 nucleotides matching TRBD2. Trimming at V came to 1 base and at J to 3 bases, leaving 4 bases not matched to a gene. The length of the CDR3 is 15 residues. Germline V gene lookup returns CDR1 SGHTS and CDR2 YDEGEE. As DNA, the CDR3 is TGTGCCAGCAGCTTGCCGGGGACTAGCGACTACGAGCAGTACTTC. The encoded protein is CASSLPGTSDYEQYF.

With regard to this clonotype: The junction departs from germline at one end; a sequencing error may be responsible. CDR3 residues: CASSQAKGYEQYF. The CDR3 nucleotides are TGCGCCAGTAGCCAAGCAAAGGGCTACGAGCAGTACTTC. The gene calls are TRBV4-3 and TRBJ2-7; D is undetermined. The length of the CDR3 is 13 residues. CDR1 is LGHNA, CDR2 YSLEER, per germline.

This clonotype was seen more than once but under ten times. One end of the junction fails to match germline, which may point to a read error. This chain uses TRBV7-6 with TRBJ2-5; 8 bases line up with TRBD1. The germline V gene has CDR1 SGHVS and CDR2 FNYEAQ. CDR3 length: 14 amino acids. CDR3 protein: CASSTQGDVARQYF. The CDR3 nucleotides read TGTGCTAGCAGCACACAGGGGGATGTAGCTCGCCAGTACTTC.

The chain uses TRBV24-1 and TRBJ2-5, with D possibly being TRBD1 (7 bases). Deletions cut 8 bases from V and 6 bases from J, with 24 bases between. The CDR3 runs 16 residues. Germline CDR1 is KGHDR and CDR2 is SFDVKD. Here the CDR3 reads CATTPPGRQGCKTQYF. Written as DNA, the CDR3 is TGTGCCACCACGCCCCCCGGGAGACAGGGTTGCAAGACCCAGTACTTC.

This sequence joins TRBV2 and TRBJ1-5, with no clear D. The CDR3 length is 16 residues. Per the germline V gene, CDR1 is SNHLY and CDR2 is FYNNEI. The V and J ends lost 4 bases and 4 bases respectively, with 17 bases between them. The CDR3 DNA reads TGTGCCAGCAGTGCCTACACTGGACGGATTAATCAGCCCCAGCATTTT. As protein: CASSAYTGRINQPQHF.

The V and J genes are TRBV18 and TRBJ1-1; weak D call: TRBD1 (5 bases). In germline, CDR1 is KGHSH, CDR2 LQKENI. The CDR3 is 16 amino acids. Trimming stripped 3 bases from V and 0 bases from J, with 14 bases between. The CDR3 nucleotides are TGTGCCAGCTCACCCATTACAGGTACTATGAACACTGAAGCTTTCTTT. This encodes CASSPITGTMNTEAFF.

This chain uses TRBV19 with TRBJ2-2; 10 positions match TRBD1. With V trimmed by 7 bases and J by 7 bases, 6 bases remained unmatched. Germline lookup yields CDR1 LNHDA and CDR2 SQIVND (reference sequence). This CDR3 is 14 amino acids long. As DNA, the CDR3 is TGTGCCAGTACCCCGACAGGGGGCCACGGGGAGCTGTTTTTT. Translating it yields CASTPTGGHGELFF. The full variable domain, with the rest looked up from reference TRBV19 and TRBJ2-2, is DGGITQSPKYLFRKEGQNVTLSCEQNLNHDAMYWYRQDPGQGLRLIYYSQIVNDFQKGDIAEGYSVSREKKESFPLTVTSAQKNPTAFYLCASTPTGGHGELFFGEGSRLTVL.